These 25 T cell receptor beta chains were sequenced from one sample in a study of T cell clonality in common variable immunodeficiency (dated by TCRdb to 2015 to 2017). Library method: the immunoSEQ multiplex PCR assay. TCRdb took over this immuneACCESS table, retaining in-frame rearrangements with V and J assigned. Such tables are incomplete; in checked studies, under half of the missing clones stem from an unresolved V gene, and the remainder is unexplained. This sample contains around 47,000 clones, none of which is a singleton. Approximately 2% of the sample is held by the ten biggest clonotypes. Sequencing input: peripheral blood mononuclear cells. The receptors were sampled from a person aged 18 to 75 in good health.

This clone occurred many times. The CDR3 end lies 3 residues beyond the end of the read and is filled in from the germline J gene. V is TRBV18 and J is TRBJ2-2; 9 bases map to TRBD2. This CDR3 comprises 16 residues. Trimming at V came to 1 base and at J to 4 bases, leaving 4 bases not matched to a gene. The germline CDR1 and CDR2 sequences are KGHSH and LQKENI. The sequenced CDR3 bases are TGTGCCAGCTCACCACTAGCGGGGGAGTTCACCGGGGAG. It is translated as CASSPLAGEFTGE. The CDR3 reads in full as CASSPLAGEFTGELFF.

There are a few counts of this clone. Read data end 3 residues before the CDR3 end; the end is taken from the germline J gene. The rearrangement joins TRBV7-9 to TRBJ1-5, with D unresolved. This CDR3 is 13 amino acids long. Trimming left V 2 bases short and J 6 bases short, with 8 bases between. Germline V lookup: CDR1 SEHNR, CDR2 FQNEAQ (reference sequence). CDR3 residues: CASSLTTGQPQHF. The covered CDR3 bases are TGTGCCAGCAGCTTAACAACGGGTCAGCCC.

This clone occurred many times. The sequenced fragment ends 3 residues before the CDR3 boundary, so the rest is inferred from the germline J gene. V is TRBV14 and J is TRBJ2-1, with 9 bases lining up with TRBD1. J was trimmed by 6 bases and V by 3 bases; bases with no gene match: 9. CDR1 SGHDN and CDR2 FVKESK come from the germline V gene. The length of the CDR3 is 16 residues. CDR3 region: CASSQGGQGFSNEQFF. CDR3 DNA (partial): TGTGCCAGCAGCCAGGGTGGACAGGGGTTTTCCAATGAG. Based on the CDR3 plus reference TRBV14 and TRBJ2-1, the full variable domain is EAGVTQFPSHSVIEKGQTVTLRCDPISGHDNLYWYRRVMGKEIKFLLHFVKESKQDESGMPNNRFLAERTGGTYSTLKVQPAELEDSGVYFCASSQGGQGFSNEQFFGPGTRLTVL.

About this clone: Coverage ceases 3 residues before the CDR3 finishes, and the germline J gene fills in the end. The gene calls are TRBV19 and TRBJ2-1; 14 bases are shared with TRBD2. The length of the CDR3 is 18 residues. Germline lookup yields CDR1 LNHDA and CDR2 SQIVND (reference sequence). V lost 11 bases, J lost 1 base, and 13 bases stayed unmatched. CDR3 DNA (partial): TGTGCCTCATCGGATGGACTAGCGGGAGGACTATCCTACAATGAG. The encoded protein is CASSDGLAGGLSYNE. The entire CDR3 sequence reads CASSDGLAGGLSYNEQFF.

Ten or more counts support this clone. From the germline J gene comes the end of the CDR3, since the read stops 3 residues before it. The chain has TRBV9 and TRBJ2-1, with a weak D call TRBD1 (5 bases). Germline CDR1 and CDR2: SGDLS and YYNGEE. The CDR3 length is 16 residues. Trimming removed 1 base from V and 3 bases from J, with 14 bases in between. CDR3 DNA, as far as it was read: TGTGCCAGCAGCGTAAGGGGCGACCGAAACTACAATGAG. Its translation is CASSVRGDRNYNE. The entire CDR3 reads CASSVRGDRNYNEQFF.

This clone was recorded many times. The read ends 3 residues before the CDR3 terminus; that terminus is restored from the germline J gene. The genes are TRBV30 and TRBJ1-2; 9 nucleotides agree with TRBD1. The V segment lost 6 bases and the J segment 7 bases; nucleotides outside the gene matches: 6. This CDR3 spans 12 amino acids. Germline V lookup: CDR1 GTSNPN, CDR2 SVGIG (reference sequence). The DNA read from the CDR3 is TGTGCCTGCCCACAGGGGGCTGGTGGC. Its protein product is CACPQGAGG. The CDR3 reads in full as CACPQGAGGYTF.

This clone appeared many times. The read finishes 3 residues shy of the CDR3 end, and the germline J gene is used to complete it. This chain uses TRBV6-1 with TRBJ2-3; TRBD2 agrees at 10 bases. J gave up 6 bases and V 2 bases, and 5 bases lay outside the gene matches. The CDR3 has 15 residues. Germline V gives CDR1 MNHNS, CDR2 SASEGT. The CDR3 region is CASSERLAGEDTQYF. The part of the CDR3 DNA that was read is TGTGCCAGCAGTGAAAGGCTAGCGGGGGAGGATACG.

The sample holds many counts of this clone. The CDR3 extends 3 residues past the end of the read, so its final part is completed from the germline J gene. The chain uses TRBV12-3 or TRBV12-4 and TRBJ2-5, with a weak D call TRBD1 (5 bases). V shed 6 bases and J shed 3 bases, with 17 bases lying between them. This CDR3 has 15 residues. This CDR3 is CASSRETGPKETQYF. The sequenced part of the CDR3 DNA is TGTGCCAGCAGCCGCGAAACAGGACCGAAAGAGACC.

This clone was counted ten times or more. Its ends do not fully match the called genes, so a read error is possible. The CDR3 end lies 3 residues beyond the end of the read and is filled in from the germline J gene. V gene TRBV6-1 combines with J gene TRBJ2-5; D gene ambiguous. The CDR3 sequence is 12 residues long. Germline CDR1 reads MNHNS; CDR2 reads SASEGT. This CDR3 reads CASSEAKETQYF. CDR3 DNA (partial): TGTGCCAGTAGTGAAGCCAAAGAGACC.

This clone was detected ten times or more. CDR3 DNA, as far as it was read: TGTGCCAGCAGCCCCCCCCAGGGGAACACTGAA. Translation: CASSPPQGNTE. The full CDR3 sequence reads CASSPPQGNTEAFF. The rearrangement joins TRBV7-9 to TRBJ1-1; D perhaps matches TRBD1 (5 bases). Sequencing ends 3 residues short of the CDR3 end; the germline J gene provides the rest. Per the germline V gene, CDR1 is SEHNR and CDR2 is FQNEAQ (reference sequence). This CDR3 comprises 14 residues. V was cut by 5 bases and J by 1 base, with 11 bases left in between.

This clone was seen ten or more times. The observed sequence ends 3 residues before the CDR3 terminus, with the missing tail filled in from the germline J gene. The chain recombines TRBV3-1 (or the pseudogene TRBV3-2) with TRBJ2-3, with a tentative D call TRBD2 (6 bases). The CDR3 is 14 residues long. Trimming pared 5 bases from V and 0 bases from J, leaving 9 bases between. Germline V CDR1 and CDR2: LGHDT, YNNKEL (reference sequence). Here the CDR3 reads CASSSRGSTDTQYF. The sequenced CDR3 bases are TGTGCCAGCAGCTCCCGGGGGAGCACAGATACG.

This clone was seen many times. The CDR3 DNA, read in part, is TGTGCCAGCTCAAGGTTTAGGGCGGGAGAGGGCTACGAG. Translating gives CASSRFRAGEGYE. The entire CDR3 is CASSRFRAGEGYEQYF. This chain connects TRBV18 to TRBJ2-7, with TRBD2 matching over 7 bases. The read ends 3 residues shy of where the CDR3 ends; the end is completed using the germline J gene. The germline gives CDR1 KGHSH, CDR2 LQKENI. V was pared by 5 bases and J by 3 bases, with 13 bases of the junction left unmatched. The CDR3 extends over 16 amino acids. Complete variable domain (other parts from reference TRBV18 and TRBJ2-7): NAGVMQNPRHLVRRRGQEARLRCSPMKGHSHVYWYRQLPEEGLKFMVYLQKENIIDESGMPKERFSAEFPKEGPSILRIQQVVRGDSAAYFCASSRFRAGEGYEQYFGPGTRLTVT.

In this sample, this clone turned up many times. The read halts 3 residues ahead of the CDR3 end, with the missing end drawn from the germline J gene. The chain has TRBV19 and TRBJ1-5; a possible D gene is TRBD1 (6 bases). Germline V CDR1 and CDR2: LNHDA, SQIVND (reference sequence). V was clipped by 7 bases and J by 4 bases, with 17 bases between them. This CDR3 region has 15 residues. The CDR3 protein is CASILSPGVNQPQHF. The part of the CDR3 DNA that was read is TGTGCCAGTATCCTATCTCCAGGGGTTAATCAGCCC.

This clone was counted a few times. The missing CDR3 end, 3 residues past where the read stops, is filled in from the germline J gene. The chain couples TRBV30 to TRBJ1-4; D not certain. The CDR3 loop spans 13 amino acids. Germline V gives CDR1 GTSNPN, CDR2 SVGIG (reference sequence). The ends were cut back, 5 bases at V and 4 bases at J, with 11 bases in the middle. The chain's CDR3 is CAWGGQINEKLFF. The CDR3 bases that were read are TGTGCCTGGGGTGGGCAGATTAATGAAAAA.

This clone was detected ten times or more. CDR3 residues: CSARSGAGGGFLTDTQYF. The sequenced part of the CDR3 DNA is TGCAGTGCTAGATCGGGGGCGGGCGGGGGGTTCCTCACAGATACG. The chain joins TRBV20-1 to TRBJ2-3; 8 positions agree with TRBD2. The read halts 3 residues ahead of the CDR3 end, with the missing end drawn from the germline J gene. With 2 bases clipped from V and 2 bases from J, the junction kept 15 bases outside the gene matches. This CDR3 is built from 18 residues. Germline V gives CDR1 DFQATT, CDR2 SNEGSKA (reference sequence).

Concerning this clone: One end of the junction varies from germline; a read error may be responsible. The read ends 3 residues shy of where the CDR3 ends; the end is completed using the germline J gene. The same CDR3 also results from other DNA sequences found in this sample. This chain joins TRBV7-6 and TRBJ1-3; possible D gene TRBD1, 5 bases. CDR1 SGHVS and CDR2 FNYEAQ come from the germline V gene. The CDR3 has 16 residues. CDR3 region: CASSLRYRSGGNTIYF. Incomplete CDR3 DNA: TGTGCCAGCAGCCTCCGTTACAGGTCTGGCGGAAACACG.

This clone was seen repeatedly, ten times or more. The observed sequence ends 3 residues before the CDR3 terminus, with the missing tail filled in from the germline J gene. The chain joins TRBV30 to TRBJ1-5; D is perhaps TRBD1 (5 bases). The CDR3 runs to 13 residues. The ends were cut back, 4 bases at V and 3 bases at J, with 10 bases in the middle. Per the germline V gene, CDR1 is GTSNPN and CDR2 is SVGIG (reference sequence). Incomplete CDR3 DNA: TGTGCCTGGACATCCAGGGCCAATCAGCCC. Encoded protein: CAWTSRANQP. The full CDR3 sequence reads CAWTSRANQPQHF.

This clone appeared many times. The observed sequence ends 3 residues before the CDR3 terminus, with the missing tail filled in from the germline J gene. V usage is TRBV10-3 and J usage is TRBJ2-7, with TRBD2 matching 10 bases. The V and J ends lost 5 bases and 3 bases, in that order; junction bases with no gene match: 4. From germline, CDR1 is ENHRY and CDR2 SYGVKD. The CDR3 is 14 amino acids. Incomplete CDR3 DNA: TGTGCCATCAGTAGCGGGGGGGATATCTACGAG. Residues: CAISSGGDIYE. The whole CDR3 protein reads CAISSGGDIYEQYF.

The sample holds many counts of this clone. The CDR3 end is not reached by the read, which stops 3 residues before it; the germline J gene fills it in. The genes are TRBV19 and TRBJ2-6; D remains unclear. V was trimmed by 6 bases and J by 0 bases, leaving 9 bases between them. Germline-derived CDR1 and CDR2 are LNHDA and SQIVND (reference sequence). The CDR3 is made up of 15 amino acids. Partial CDR3 DNA: TGTGCCAGTAGCCCGACATTCTCTGGGGCCAACGTC. Amino acid sequence: CASSPTFSGANV. The entire CDR3 reads CASSPTFSGANVLTF.

This clone was seen repeatedly, ten times or more. The CDR3 end is not reached by the read, which stops 3 residues before it; the germline J gene fills it in. The chain recombines TRBV6-2 or TRBV6-3 with TRBJ2-1; 9 positions agree with TRBD2. Germline CDR1 reads MNHEY; CDR2 reads SVGEGT. The CDR3 covers 16 residues. Trimming cost V 6 bases and J 7 bases; bases outside gene matches: 13. CDR3 protein: CASRTPSSGRGNEQFF. The part of the CDR3 DNA that was read is TGTGCCAGCAGAACCCCCAGTAGCGGGAGAGGGAATGAG.

Concerning this clone: The CDR3 extends 3 residues past the end of the read, so its final part is completed from the germline J gene. V usage is TRBV7-3 and J usage is TRBJ2-1, with 8 nucleotides matching TRBD2. CDR1 and CDR2 (germline): SGHTA, FQGTGA. V shed 0 bases and J 9 bases; nucleotides not matched to a gene: 10. The CDR3 has 16 amino acids. The CDR3 protein is CASSLTNGLAFGEQFF. CDR3 bases read: TGTGCCAGCAGCTTAACCAACGGACTAGCATTCGGTGAG.

This clone was detected many times. The DNA ends 3 residues before the CDR3 does, and the rest of the CDR3 is filled in from the germline J gene. This chain uses TRBV20-1 with TRBJ2-1, with 12 nucleotides matching TRBD2. The germline V gene encodes CDR1 DFQATT and CDR2 SNEGSKA (reference sequence). J was trimmed by 6 bases and V by 3 bases; bases with no gene match: 9. The CDR3 loop spans 16 amino acids. This CDR3 is CSASPHGLAGINEQFF. CDR3 bases read: TGCAGTGCTAGCCCCCATGGACTAGCGGGGATCAATGAG.

This clone was seen many times. Read data end 3 residues before the CDR3 end; the end is taken from the germline J gene. This chain uses TRBV15 with TRBJ2-5; 7 nucleotides line up with TRBD1. V was clipped by 1 base and J by 1 base; unmatched bases: 9. This CDR3 contains 17 residues. CDR1 and CDR2 (germline): LNHNV, YYDKDF (reference sequence). The CDR3 bases that were read are TGTGCCACCAGCAGAGCCCCGGGACAGAAGACCCAAGAGACC. This codes for CATSRAPGQKTQET. The complete CDR3 sequence is CATSRAPGQKTQETQYF. The variable domain in full, with the rest retrieved from reference TRBV15 and TRBJ2-5, is DAMVIQNPRYQVTQFGKPVTLSCSQTLNHNVMYWYQQKSSQAPKLLFHYYDKDFNNEADTPDNFQSRRPNTSFCFLDIRSPGLGDTAMYLCATSRAPGQKTQETQYFGPGTRLLVL.

This clone was found many times. Partial CDR3 DNA: TGTGCCAGCAGTGACCGGAGCGGCACAGATACG. Protein product: CASSDRSGTDT. The full CDR3 reads CASSDRSGTDTQYF. The rearrangement uses TRBV6-4 and TRBJ2-3; no firm D call. The CDR3 extends 3 residues past the end of the read, so its final part is completed from the germline J gene. Germline V lookup: CDR1 MRHNA, CDR2 SNTAGT. There are 14 residues in the CDR3. V was cut by 2 bases and J by 1 base, with 7 bases left in between.

This clone was detected many times. The read halts 3 residues ahead of the CDR3 end, with the missing end drawn from the germline J gene. The V gene is TRBV19, the J gene TRBJ1-6; 10 nucleotides line up with TRBD1. Germline V gene sequence: CDR1 LNHDA, CDR2 SQIVND (reference sequence). V dropped 10 bases and J dropped 6; count of bases not matched to a gene: 15. This CDR3 is built from 17 residues. The CDR3 loop reads CATTPGQGIYSNSPLHF. CDR3 bases read: TGTGCCACCACACCGGGACAGGGGATCTATTCTAATTCACCC.